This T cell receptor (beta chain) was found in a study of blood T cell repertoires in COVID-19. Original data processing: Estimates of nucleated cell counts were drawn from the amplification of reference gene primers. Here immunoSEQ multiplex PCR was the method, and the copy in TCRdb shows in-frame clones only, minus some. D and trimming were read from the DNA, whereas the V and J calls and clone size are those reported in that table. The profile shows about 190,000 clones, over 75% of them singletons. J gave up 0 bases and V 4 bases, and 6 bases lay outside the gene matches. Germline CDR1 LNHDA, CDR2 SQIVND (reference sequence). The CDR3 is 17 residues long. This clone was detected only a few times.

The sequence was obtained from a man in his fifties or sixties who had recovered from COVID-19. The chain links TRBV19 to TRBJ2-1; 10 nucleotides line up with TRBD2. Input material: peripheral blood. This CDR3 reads CASSKASGRSSYNEQFF. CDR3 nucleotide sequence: TGTGCCAGTAGTAAAGCTAGCGGGAGATCCTCCTACAATGAGCAGTTCTTC.